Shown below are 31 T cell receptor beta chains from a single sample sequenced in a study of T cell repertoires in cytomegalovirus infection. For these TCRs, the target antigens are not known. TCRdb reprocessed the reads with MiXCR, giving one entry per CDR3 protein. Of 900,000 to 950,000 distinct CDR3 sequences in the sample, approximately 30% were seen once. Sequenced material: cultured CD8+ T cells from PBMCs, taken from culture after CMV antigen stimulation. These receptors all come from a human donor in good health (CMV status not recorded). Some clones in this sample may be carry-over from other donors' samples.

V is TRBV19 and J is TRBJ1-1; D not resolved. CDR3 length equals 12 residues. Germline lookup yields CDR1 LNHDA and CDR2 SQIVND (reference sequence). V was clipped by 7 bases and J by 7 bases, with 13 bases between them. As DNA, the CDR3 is TGTGCCAGTATGATACCGGGCCTTGAAGCTTTCTTT. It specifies CASMIPGLEAFF. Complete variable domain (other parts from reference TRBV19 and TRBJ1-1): DGGITQSPKYLFRKEGQNVTLSCEQNLNHDAMYWYRQDPGQGLRLIYYSQIVNDFQKGDIAEGYSVSREKKESFPLTVTSAQKNPTAFYLCASMIPGLEAFFGQGTRLTVV.

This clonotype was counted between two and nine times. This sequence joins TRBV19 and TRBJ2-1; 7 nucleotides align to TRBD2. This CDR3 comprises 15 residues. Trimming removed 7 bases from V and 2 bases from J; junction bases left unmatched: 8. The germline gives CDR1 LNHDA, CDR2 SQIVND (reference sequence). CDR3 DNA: TGTGCCAGTAAGGAGGAGCGGGGAGCCTACAATGAGCAGTTCTTC. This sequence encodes CASKEERGAYNEQFF.

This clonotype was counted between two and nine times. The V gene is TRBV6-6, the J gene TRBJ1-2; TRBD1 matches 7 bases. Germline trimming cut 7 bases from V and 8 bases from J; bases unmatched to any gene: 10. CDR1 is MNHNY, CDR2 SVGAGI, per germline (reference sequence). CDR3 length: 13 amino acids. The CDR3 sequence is CASTYGGGQGYTF. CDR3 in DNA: TGTGCCAGCACCTACGGTGGGGGACAGGGCTACACCTTC.

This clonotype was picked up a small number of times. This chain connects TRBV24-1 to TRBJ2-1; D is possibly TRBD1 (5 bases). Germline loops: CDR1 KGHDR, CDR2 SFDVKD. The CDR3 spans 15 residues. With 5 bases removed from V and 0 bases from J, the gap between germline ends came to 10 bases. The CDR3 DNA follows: TGTGCCACCAGTGCTAGGGGCCGCTCCTACAATGAGCAGTTCTTC. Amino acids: CATSARGRSYNEQFF.

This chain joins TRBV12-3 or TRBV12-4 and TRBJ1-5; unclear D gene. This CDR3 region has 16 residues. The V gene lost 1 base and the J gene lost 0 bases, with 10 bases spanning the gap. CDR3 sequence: CASSLESGYSNQPQHF. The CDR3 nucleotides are TGTGCCAGCAGTTTAGAATCAGGTTATAGCAATCAGCCCCAGCATTTT.

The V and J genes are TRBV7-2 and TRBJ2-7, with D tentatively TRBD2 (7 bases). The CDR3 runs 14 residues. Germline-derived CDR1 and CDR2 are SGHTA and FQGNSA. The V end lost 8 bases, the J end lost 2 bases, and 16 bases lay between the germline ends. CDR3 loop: CASLQPGGPYEQYF. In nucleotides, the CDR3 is TGTGCCAGCTTGCAACCGGGGGGCCCCTACGAGCAGTACTTC.

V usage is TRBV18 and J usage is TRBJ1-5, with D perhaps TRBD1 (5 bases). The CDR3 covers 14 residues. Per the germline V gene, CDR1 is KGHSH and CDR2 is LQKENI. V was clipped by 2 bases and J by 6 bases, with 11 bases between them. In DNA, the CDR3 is TGTGCCAGCTCACCAGGATTTAGGGGTCAGCCCCAGCATTTT. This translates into CASSPGFRGQPQHF. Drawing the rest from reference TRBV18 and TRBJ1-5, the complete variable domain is NAGVMQNPRHLVRRRGQEARLRCSPMKGHSHVYWYRQLPEEGLKFMVYLQKENIIDESGMPKERFSAEFPKEGPSILRIQQVVRGDSAAYFCASSPGFRGQPQHFGDGTRLSIL.

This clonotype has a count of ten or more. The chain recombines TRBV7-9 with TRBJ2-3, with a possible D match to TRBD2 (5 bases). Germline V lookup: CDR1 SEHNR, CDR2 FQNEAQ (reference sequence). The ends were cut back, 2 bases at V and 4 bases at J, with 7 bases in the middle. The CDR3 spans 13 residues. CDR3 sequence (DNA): TGTGCCAGCAGCTTAACCGGGGCAGATACGCAGTATTTT. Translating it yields CASSLTGADTQYF.

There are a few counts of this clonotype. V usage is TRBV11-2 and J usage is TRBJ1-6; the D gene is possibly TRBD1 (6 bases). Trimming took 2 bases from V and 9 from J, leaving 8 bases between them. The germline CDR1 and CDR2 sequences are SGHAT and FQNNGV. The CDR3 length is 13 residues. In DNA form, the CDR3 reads TGTGCCAGCAGCTTAAGGACAGCTTCACCCCTCCACTTT. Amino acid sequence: CASSLRTASPLHF. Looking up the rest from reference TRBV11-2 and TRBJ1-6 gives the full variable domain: EAGVAQSPRYKIIEKRQSVAFWCNPISGHATLYWYQQILGQGPKLLIQFQNNGVVDDSQLPKDRFSAERLKGVDSTLKIQPAKLEDSAVYLCASSLRTASPLHFGNGTRLTVT.

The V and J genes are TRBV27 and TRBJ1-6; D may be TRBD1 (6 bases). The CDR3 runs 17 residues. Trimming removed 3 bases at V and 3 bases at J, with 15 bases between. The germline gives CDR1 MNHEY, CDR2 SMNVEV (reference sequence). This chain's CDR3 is CASSLVTGQIYNSPLHF. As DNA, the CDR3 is TGTGCCAGCAGTTTGGTCACCGGACAGATCTATAATTCACCCCTCCACTTT.

The CDR3 sequence: CASSGRDRAGGELFF. The CDR3, as DNA: TGTGCCAGCAGCGGCCGGGACAGGGCCGGCGGGGAGCTGTTTTTT. The chain is built from TRBV11-3 and TRBJ2-2; TRBD1 matches 9 bases. The trim removed 5 bases at V and 7 bases at J, leaving 8 bases unmatched. Germline loops: CDR1 SGHNT, CDR2 YENEEA. This CDR3 comprises 15 residues. Combining the CDR3 with reference TRBV11-3 and TRBJ2-2 gives the whole variable domain EAGVVQSPRYKIIEKKQPVAFWCNPISGHNTLYWYLQNLGQGPELLIRYENEEAVDDSQLPKDRFSAERLKGVDSTLKIQPAELGDSAVYLCASSGRDRAGGELFFGEGSRLTVL.

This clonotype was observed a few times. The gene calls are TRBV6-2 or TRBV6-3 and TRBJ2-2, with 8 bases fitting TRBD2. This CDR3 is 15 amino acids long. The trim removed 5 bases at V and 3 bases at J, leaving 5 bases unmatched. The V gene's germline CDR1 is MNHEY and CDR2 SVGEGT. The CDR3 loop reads CASSPAGGYTGELFF. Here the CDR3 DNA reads TGTGCCAGCAGTCCCGCGGGGGGCTACACCGGGGAGCTGTTTTTT.

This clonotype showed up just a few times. CDR3 amino acids: CASSLDRATEAFF. In DNA, the CDR3 is TGTGCCAGCAGTTTAGACAGGGCCACTGAAGCTTTCTTT. V and J are TRBV27 and TRBJ1-1, with 7 bases fitting TRBD1. V lost 2 bases, J lost 4 bases, and 1 base stayed unmatched. The length of the CDR3 is 13 residues. Germline V gene data show CDR1 as MNHEY and CDR2 as SMNVEV (reference sequence).

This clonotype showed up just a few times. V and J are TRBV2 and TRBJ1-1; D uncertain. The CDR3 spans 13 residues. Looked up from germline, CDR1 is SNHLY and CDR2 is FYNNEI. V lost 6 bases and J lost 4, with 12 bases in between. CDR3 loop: CASSGERTTEAFF. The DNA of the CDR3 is TGTGCCAGCAGCGGAGAACGGACCACTGAAGCTTTCTTT.

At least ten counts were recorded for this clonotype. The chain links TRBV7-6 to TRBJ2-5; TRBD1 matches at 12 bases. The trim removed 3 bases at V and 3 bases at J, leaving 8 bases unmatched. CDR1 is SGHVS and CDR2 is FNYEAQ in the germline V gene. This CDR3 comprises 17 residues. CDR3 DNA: TGTGCCAGCAGCTTTCCCCGGGACAGGGGGCGCGAAGAGACCCAGTACTTC. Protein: CASSFPRDRGREETQYF.

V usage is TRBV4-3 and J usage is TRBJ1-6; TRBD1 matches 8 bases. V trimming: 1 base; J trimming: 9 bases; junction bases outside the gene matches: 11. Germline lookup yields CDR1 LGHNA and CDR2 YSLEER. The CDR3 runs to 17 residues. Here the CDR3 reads CASSQAPGGQGASPLHF. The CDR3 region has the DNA TGCGCCAGCAGCCAAGCCCCGGGGGGGCAGGGGGCTTCACCCCTCCACTTT.

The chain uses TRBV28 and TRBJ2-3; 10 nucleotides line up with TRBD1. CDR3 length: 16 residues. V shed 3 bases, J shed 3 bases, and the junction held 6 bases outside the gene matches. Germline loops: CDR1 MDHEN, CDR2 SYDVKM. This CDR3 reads CASSLGQGIRTDTQYF. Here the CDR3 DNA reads TGTGCCAGCAGTTTGGGACAGGGGATTAGGACAGATACGCAGTATTTT.

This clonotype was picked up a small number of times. The CDR3 sequence: CATSRGTGNSYEQYF. In DNA form, the CDR3 reads TGTGCCACCAGCAGAGGAACAGGGAACTCCTACGAGCAGTACTTC. This chain uses TRBV15 with TRBJ2-7, with D possibly being TRBD1 (6 bases). V shed 1 base and J shed 0 bases, with 10 bases lying between them. The germline V gene encodes CDR1 LNHNV and CDR2 YYDKDF (reference sequence). The CDR3 extends over 15 amino acids.

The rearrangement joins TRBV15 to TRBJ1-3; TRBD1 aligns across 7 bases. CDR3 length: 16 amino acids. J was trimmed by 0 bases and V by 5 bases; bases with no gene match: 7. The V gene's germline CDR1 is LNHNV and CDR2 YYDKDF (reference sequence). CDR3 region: CATSVETGHSGNTIYF. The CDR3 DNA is TGTGCCACCAGCGTAGAGACAGGGCACTCTGGAAACACCATATATTTT.

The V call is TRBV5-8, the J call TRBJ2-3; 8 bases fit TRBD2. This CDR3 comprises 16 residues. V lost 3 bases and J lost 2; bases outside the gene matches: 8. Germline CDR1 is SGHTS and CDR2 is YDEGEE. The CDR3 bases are TGTGCCAGCAGCTATCTCGCGGGGGGACACACAGATACGCAGTATTTT. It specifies CASSYLAGGHTDTQYF. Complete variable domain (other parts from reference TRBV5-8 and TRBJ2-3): EAGVTQSPTHLIKTRGQQATLRCSPISGHTSVYWYQQALGLGLQFLLWYDEGEERNRGNFPPRFSGRQFPNYSSELNVNALELEDSALYLCASSYLAGGHTDTQYFGPGTRLTVL.

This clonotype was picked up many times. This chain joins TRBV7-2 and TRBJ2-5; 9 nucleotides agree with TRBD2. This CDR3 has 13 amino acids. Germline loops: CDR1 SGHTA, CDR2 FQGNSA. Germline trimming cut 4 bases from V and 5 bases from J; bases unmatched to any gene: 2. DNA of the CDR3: TGTGCCAGCAGCTCCGGACTAGCGGAGACCCAGTACTTC. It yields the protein CASSSGLAETQYF.

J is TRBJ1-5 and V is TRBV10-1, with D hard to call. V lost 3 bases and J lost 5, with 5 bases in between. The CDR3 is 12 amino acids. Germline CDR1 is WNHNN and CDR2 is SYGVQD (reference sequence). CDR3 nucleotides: TGCGCCAGCAGTGAAATTGATCAGCCCCAGCATTTT. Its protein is CASSEIDQPQHF.

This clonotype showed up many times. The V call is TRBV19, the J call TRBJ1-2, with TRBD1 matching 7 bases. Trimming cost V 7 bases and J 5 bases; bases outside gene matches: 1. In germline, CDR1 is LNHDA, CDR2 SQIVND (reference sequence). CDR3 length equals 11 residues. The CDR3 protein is CASKQGYGYTF. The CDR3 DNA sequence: TGTGCCAGTAAACAGGGGTATGGCTACACCTTC.

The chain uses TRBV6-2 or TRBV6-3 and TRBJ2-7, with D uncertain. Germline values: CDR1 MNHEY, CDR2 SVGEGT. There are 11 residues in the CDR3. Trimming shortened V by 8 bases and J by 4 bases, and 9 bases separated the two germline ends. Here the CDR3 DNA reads TGTGCCAGCGAGTCGGCTTACGAGCAGTACGTC. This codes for CASESAYEQYV.

The CDR3 loop reads CASSLIGEKLFF. The CDR3 DNA reads as TGTGCCAGCAGCTTAATCGGTGAAAAACTGTTTTTT. The V call is TRBV11-2, the J call TRBJ1-4; D uncertain. CDR3 length: 12 amino acids. Per germline, CDR1 SGHAT and CDR2 FQNNGV. Trimming stripped 2 bases from V and 7 bases from J, with 5 bases between.

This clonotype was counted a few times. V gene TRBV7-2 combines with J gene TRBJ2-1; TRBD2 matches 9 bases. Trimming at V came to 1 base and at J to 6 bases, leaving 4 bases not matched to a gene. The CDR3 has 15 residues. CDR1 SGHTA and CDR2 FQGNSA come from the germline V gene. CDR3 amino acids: CASSLGSGGPNEQFF. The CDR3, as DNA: TGTGCCAGCAGCTTAGGTAGCGGGGGCCCCAATGAGCAGTTCTTC.

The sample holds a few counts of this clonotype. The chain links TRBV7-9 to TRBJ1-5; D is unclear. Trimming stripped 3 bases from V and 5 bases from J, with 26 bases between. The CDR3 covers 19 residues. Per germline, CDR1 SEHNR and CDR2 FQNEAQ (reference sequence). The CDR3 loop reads CASSFYGEEATLLYQPQHF. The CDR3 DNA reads TGTGCCAGCAGCTTTTACGGAGAGGAAGCGACTCTCCTTTATCAGCCCCAGCATTTT.

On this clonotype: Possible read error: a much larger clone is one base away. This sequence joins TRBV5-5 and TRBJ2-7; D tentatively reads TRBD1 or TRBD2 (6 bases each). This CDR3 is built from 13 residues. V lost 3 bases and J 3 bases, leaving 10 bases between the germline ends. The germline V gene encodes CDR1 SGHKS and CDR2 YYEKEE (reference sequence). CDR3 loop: CASSSGGHYEQYV. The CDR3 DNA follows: TGTGCCAGCAGCTCCGGGGGCCACTACGAGCAGTACGTC.

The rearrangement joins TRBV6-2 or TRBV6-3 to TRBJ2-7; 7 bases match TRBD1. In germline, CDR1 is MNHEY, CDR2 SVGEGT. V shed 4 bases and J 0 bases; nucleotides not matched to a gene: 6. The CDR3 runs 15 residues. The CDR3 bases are TGTGCCAGCAGTTTTGACAGGGCACACTCCTACGAGCAGTACGTC. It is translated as CASSFDRAHSYEQYV.

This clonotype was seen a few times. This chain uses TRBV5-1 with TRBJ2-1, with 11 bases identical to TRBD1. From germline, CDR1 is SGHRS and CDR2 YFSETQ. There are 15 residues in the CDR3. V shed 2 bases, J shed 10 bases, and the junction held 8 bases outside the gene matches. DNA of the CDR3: TGCGCCAGCAGCTTCGCCGGGACAGGGGGGGACGAGCAGTTCTTC. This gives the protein CASSFAGTGGDEQFF.

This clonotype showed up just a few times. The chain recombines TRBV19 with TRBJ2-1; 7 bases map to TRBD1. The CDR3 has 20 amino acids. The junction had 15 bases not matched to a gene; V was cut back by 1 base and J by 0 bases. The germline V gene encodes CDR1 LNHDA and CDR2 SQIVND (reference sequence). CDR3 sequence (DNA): TGTGCCAGTAGTATAGCCGCTCCGACACAGGGGCCTTTCTCCTACAATGAGCAGTTCTTC. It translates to CASSIAAPTQGPFSYNEQFF.